The sequence of this T cell receptor beta chain was determined in a study of T cell repertoires in cytomegalovirus infection. Study-wide background: Indicated by public TCR beta signatures were CMV infection and matching HLA type. General study results and limits: Identification of carriers of CMV plus the relevant HLA was achieved through cumulative public TCR beta family frequency. Predominance within the ex vivo response was attributable to HLA-C-restricted CMV-specific TCR beta clonotypes.

Per the germline V gene, CDR1 is LGHDT and CDR2 is YNNKEL (reference sequence). This CDR3 is built from 13 residues. V was pared by 1 base and J by 5 bases, with 6 bases between. This clonotype has a handful of counts. Its antigen remains unidentified. TCRdb analysed the reads with MiXCR anew, one entry per CDR3 protein. The sample lists 150,000 to 200,000 distinct CDR3 sequences; approximately 15% were seen once. This receptor was identified in a human donor in good health (CMV status not recorded). Some clones in this sample may be carry-over from other donors' samples. This chain uses TRBV3-1 with TRBJ2-1; maybe TRBD2 (5 bases). The sample taken for sequencing was PBMCs. The CDR3 nucleotides are TGTGCCAGCAGCCAAGGGACTGACAATGAGCAGTTCTTC. Translated, it gives CASSQGTDNEQFF.